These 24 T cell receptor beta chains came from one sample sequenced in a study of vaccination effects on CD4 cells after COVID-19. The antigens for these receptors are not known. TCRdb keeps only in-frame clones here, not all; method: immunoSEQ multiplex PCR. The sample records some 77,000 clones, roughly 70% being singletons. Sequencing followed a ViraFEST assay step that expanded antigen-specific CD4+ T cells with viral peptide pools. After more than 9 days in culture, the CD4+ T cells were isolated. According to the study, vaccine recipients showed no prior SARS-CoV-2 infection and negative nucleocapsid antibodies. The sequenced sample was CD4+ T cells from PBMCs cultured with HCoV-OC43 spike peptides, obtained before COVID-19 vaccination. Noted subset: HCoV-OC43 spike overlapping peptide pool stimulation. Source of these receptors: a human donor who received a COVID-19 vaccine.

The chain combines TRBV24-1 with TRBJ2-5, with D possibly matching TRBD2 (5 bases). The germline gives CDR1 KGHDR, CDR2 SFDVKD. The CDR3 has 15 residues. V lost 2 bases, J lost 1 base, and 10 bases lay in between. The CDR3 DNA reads TGTGCCACCAGTGATTGGACCGGGGTCCAAGAGACCCAGTACTTC. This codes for CATSDWTGVQETQYF.

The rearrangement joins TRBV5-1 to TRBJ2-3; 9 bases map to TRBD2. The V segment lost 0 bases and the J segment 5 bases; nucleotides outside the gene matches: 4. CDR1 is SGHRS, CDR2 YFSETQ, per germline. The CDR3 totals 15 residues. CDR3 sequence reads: CASSLGAGGQDTQYF. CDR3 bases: TGCGCCAGCAGCTTGGGCGCGGGGGGGCAAGATACGCAGTATTTT. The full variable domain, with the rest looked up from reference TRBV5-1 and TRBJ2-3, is KAGVTQTPRYLIKTRGQQVTLSCSPISGHRSVSWYQQTPGQGLQFLFEYFSETQRNKGNFPGRFSGRQFSNSRSEMNVSTLELGDSALYLCASSLGAGGQDTQYFGPGTRLTVL.

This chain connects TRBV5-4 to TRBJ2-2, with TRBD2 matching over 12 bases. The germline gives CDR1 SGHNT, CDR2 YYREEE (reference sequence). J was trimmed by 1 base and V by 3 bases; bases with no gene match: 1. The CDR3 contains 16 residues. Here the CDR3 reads CASSSGLAGNTGELFF. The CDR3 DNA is TGTGCCAGCAGCTCGGGACTAGCGGGGAACACCGGGGAGCTGTTTTTT.

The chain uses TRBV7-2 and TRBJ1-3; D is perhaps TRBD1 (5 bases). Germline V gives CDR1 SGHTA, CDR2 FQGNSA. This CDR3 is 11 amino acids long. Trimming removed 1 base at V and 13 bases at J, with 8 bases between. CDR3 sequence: CASSLGRAIYF. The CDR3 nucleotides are TGTGCCAGCAGCTTAGGCAGGGCGATATATTTT.

Here the CDR3 reads CASSSGLSFQETQYF. CDR3 nucleotides: TGTGCCAGCAGCTCCGGCCTATCCTTTCAAGAGACCCAGTACTTC. This chain uses TRBV7-9 with TRBJ2-5, with unresolved D. The CDR3 spans 15 residues. Germline V lookup: CDR1 SEHNR, CDR2 FQNEAQ (reference sequence). V was clipped by 4 bases and J by 2 bases, with 14 bases between them.

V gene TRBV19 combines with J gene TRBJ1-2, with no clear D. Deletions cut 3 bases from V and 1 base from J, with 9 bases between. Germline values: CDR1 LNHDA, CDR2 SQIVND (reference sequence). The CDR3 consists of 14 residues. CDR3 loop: CASSIGGHNYGYTF. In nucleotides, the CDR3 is TGTGCCAGTAGTATTGGAGGGCATAACTATGGCTACACCTTC.

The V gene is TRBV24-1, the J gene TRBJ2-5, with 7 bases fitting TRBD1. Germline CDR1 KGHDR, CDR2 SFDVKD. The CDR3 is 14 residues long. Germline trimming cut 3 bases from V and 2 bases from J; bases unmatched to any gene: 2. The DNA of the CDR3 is TGTGCCACCAGTGATACACAGGGGCAAGAGACCCAGTACTTC. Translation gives CATSDTQGQETQYF.

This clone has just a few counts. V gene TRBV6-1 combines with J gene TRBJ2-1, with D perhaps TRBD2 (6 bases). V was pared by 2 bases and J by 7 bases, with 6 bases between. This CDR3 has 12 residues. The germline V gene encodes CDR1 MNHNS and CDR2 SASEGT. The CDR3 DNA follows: TGTGCCAGCAGTGAACGGGAGAATGAGCAGTTCTTC. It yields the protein CASSERENEQFF.

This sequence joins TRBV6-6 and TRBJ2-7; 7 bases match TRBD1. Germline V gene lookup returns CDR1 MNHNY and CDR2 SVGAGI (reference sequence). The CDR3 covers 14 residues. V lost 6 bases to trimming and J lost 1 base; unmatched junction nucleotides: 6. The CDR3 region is CASRRTGVSYEQYV. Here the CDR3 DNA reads TGTGCCAGCAGGAGGACAGGAGTTTCCTACGAGCAGTACGTC.

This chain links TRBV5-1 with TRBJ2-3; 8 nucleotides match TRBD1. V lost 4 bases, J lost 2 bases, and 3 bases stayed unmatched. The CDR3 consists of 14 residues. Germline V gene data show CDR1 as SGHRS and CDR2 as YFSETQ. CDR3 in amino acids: CASSAGQVTDTQYF. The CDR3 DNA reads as TGCGCCAGCAGCGCGGGACAGGTCACAGATACGCAGTATTTT.

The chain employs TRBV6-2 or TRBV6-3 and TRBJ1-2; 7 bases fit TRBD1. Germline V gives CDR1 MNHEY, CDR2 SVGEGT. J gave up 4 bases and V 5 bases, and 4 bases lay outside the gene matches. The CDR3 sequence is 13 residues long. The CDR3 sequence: CASSDRVAYGYTF. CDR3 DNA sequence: TGTGCCAGCAGTGACAGGGTTGCCTATGGCTACACCTTC.

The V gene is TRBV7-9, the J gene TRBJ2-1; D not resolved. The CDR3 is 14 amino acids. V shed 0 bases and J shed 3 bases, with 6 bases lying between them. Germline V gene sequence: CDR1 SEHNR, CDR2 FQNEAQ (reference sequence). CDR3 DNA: TGTGCCAGCAGCTTAGCTCCCGGCTACAATGAGCAGTTCTTC. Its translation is CASSLAPGYNEQFF.

CDR3 in DNA: TGTGCCAGCAGCCTACAGGGGGCAAACGGGGAGCTGTTTTTT. Translated: CASSLQGANGELFF. This rearrangement joins TRBV7-6 to TRBJ2-2, with 9 bases that match TRBD1. The germline V gene encodes CDR1 SGHVS and CDR2 FNYEAQ. V dropped 5 bases and J dropped 7; count of bases not matched to a gene: 5. CDR3 length: 14 amino acids.

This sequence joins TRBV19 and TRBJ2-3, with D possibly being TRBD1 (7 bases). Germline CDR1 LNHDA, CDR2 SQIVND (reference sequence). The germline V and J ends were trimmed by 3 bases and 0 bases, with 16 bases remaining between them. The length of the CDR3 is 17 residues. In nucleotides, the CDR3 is TGTGCCAGTAGTATTCGGGGGAGCAGGGGGAGCACAGATACGCAGTATTTT. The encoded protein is CASSIRGSRGSTDTQYF.

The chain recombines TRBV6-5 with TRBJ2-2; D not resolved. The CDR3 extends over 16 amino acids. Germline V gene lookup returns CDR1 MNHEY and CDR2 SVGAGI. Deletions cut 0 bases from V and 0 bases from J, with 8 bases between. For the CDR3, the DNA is TGTGCCAGCAGTTACTCGTACCCTACGAACACCGGGGAGCTGTTTTTT. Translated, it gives CASSYSYPTNTGELFF.

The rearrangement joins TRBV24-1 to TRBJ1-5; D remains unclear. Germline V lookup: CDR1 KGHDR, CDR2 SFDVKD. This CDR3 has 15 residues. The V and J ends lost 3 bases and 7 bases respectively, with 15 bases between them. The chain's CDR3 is CATSDGARGTQPQHF. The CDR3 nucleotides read TGTGCCACCAGTGATGGAGCACGTGGCACGCAGCCCCAGCATTTT.

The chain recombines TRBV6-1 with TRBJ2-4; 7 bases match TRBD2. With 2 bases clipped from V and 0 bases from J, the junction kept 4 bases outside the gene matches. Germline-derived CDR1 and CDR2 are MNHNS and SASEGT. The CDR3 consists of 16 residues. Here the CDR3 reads CASSEILALAKNIQYF. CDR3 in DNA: TGTGCCAGCAGTGAAATACTAGCGCTAGCCAAAAACATTCAGTACTTC.

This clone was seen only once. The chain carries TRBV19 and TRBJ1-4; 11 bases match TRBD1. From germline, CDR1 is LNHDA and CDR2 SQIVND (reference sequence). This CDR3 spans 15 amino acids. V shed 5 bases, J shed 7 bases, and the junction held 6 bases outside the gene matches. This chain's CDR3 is CASSDPGQGVEKLFF. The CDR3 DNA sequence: TGTGCCAGTAGTGATCCGGGACAGGGGGTTGAAAAACTGTTTTTT.

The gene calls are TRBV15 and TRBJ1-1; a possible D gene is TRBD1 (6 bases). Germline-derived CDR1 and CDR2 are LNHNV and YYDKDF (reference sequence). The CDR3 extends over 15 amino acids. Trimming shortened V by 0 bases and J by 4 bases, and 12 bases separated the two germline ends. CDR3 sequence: CATSRDIQGGTEAFF. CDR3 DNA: TGTGCCACCAGCAGAGATATACAGGGAGGCACTGAAGCTTTCTTT.

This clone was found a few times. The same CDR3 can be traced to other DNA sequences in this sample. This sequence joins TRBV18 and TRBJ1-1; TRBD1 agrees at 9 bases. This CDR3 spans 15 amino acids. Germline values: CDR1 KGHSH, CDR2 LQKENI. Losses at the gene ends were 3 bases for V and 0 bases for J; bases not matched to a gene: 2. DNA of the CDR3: TGTGCCAGCTCACCCGGGACAGGGATGAACACTGAAGCTTTCTTT. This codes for CASSPGTGMNTEAFF.

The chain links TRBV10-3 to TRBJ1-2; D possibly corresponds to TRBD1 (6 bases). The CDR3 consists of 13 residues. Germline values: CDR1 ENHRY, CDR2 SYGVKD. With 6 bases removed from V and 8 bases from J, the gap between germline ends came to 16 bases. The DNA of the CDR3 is TGTGCCATCAGAATGACAGGCGTTGACGGCTACACCTTC. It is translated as CAIRMTGVDGYTF.

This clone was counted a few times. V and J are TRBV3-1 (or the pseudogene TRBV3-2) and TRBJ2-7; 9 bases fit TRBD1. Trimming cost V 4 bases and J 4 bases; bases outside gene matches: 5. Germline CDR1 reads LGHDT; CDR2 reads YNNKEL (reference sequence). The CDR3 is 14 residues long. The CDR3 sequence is CASSRGTGTYEQYV. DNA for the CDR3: TGTGCCAGCAGCCGGGGGACAGGGACTTACGAGCAGTACGTC.

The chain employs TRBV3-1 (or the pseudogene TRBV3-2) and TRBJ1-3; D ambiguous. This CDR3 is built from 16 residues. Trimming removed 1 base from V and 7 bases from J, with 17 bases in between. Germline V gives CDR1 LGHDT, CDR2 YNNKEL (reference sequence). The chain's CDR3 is CASSQVHNSPGNTIYF. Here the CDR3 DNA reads TGTGCCAGCAGCCAAGTTCATAACAGCCCCGGGAACACCATATATTTT.

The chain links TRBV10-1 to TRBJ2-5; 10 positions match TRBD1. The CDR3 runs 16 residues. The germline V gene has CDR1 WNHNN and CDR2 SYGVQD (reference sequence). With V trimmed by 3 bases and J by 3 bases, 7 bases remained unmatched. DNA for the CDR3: TGCGCCAGCAGTGATATCGGGACAGGGGAAAAAGAGACCCAGTACTTC. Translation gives CASSDIGTGEKETQYF.